This T cell receptor beta chain was recorded in a study of early T cells in non-severe SARS-CoV-2 infection. TCRdb re-derived calls from the 5' RACE reads in MiXCR, one entry per CDR3 protein. The sample lists some 80,000 distinct CDR3 sequences, roughly an eighth occurring once. Trimming at V came to 5 bases and at J to 4 bases, leaving 6 bases not matched to a gene. The CDR3 spans 15 residues. Germline CDR1 and CDR2: SGHVS and FQNEAQ. This clonotype was detected many times. The specimen was whole blood. This chain connects TRBV7-8 to TRBJ2-3, with TRBD1 identical over 10 bases. The receptor was isolated from an adult who was a healthcare worker with PCR-confirmed SARS-CoV-2 infection or an uninfected control (not recorded which). CDR3 amino acids: CASSQTGGTADTQYF. In nucleotides, the CDR3 is TGTGCCAGCAGCCAGACAGGGGGCACAGCAGATACGCAGTATTTT.